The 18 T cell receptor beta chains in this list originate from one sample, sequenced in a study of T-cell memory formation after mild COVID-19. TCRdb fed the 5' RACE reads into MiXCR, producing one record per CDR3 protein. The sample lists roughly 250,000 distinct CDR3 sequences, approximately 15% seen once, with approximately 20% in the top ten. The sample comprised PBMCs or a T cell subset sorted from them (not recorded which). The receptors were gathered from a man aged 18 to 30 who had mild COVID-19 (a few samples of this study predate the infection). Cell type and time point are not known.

CDR3 in amino acids: CASGGSFYGYTF. The CDR3 coding sequence is TGTGCCAGCGGAGGATCTTTCTATGGCTACACCTTC. The rearrangement links TRBV21-1 to TRBJ1-2. TRBV21-1 is recorded as a pseudogene. CDR3 size: 12 residues.

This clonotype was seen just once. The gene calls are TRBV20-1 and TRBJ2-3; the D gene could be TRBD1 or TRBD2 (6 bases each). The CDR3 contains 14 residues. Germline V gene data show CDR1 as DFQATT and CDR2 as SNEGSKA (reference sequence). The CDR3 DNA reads TGCAGCACCCACCGGAGGGGGAGCACAGATACGCAGTATTTT. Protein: CSTHRRGSTDTQYF.

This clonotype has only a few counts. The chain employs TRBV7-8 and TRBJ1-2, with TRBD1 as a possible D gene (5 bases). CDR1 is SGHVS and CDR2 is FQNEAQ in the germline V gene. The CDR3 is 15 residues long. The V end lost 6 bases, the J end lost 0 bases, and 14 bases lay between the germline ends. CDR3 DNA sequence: TGTGCCAGCAGGCAGTACGGACAAGCTAACTATGGCTACACCTTC. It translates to CASRQYGQANYGYTF.

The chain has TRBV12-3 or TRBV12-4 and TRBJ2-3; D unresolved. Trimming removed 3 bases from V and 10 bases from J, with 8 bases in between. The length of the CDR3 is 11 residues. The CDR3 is CASSLGWAQYF. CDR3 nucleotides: TGTGCCAGCAGTTTGGGGTGGGCGCAGTATTTT.

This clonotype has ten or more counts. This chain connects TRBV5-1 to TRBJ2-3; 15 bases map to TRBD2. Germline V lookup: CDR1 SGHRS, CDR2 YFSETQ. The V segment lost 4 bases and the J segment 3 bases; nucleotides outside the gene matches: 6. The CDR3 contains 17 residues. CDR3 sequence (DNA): TGCGCCAGCAGCCGGCGGACTAGCGGGGGGGATACAGATACGCAGTATTTT. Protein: CASSRRTSGGDTDTQYF.

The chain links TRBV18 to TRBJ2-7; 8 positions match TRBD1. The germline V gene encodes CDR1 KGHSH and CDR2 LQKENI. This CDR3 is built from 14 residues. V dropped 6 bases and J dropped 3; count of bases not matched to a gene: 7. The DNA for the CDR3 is TGTGCCAGCTCCTCGCAGGGGGCTGGCTACGAGCAGTACTTC. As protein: CASSSQGAGYEQYF.

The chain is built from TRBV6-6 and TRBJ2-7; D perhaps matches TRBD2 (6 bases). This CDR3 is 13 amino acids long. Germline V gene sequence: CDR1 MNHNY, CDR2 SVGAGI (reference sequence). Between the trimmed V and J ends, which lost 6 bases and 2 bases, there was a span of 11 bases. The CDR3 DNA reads TGTGCCAGCAGGGCGGGACTTACCTACGAGCAGTACGTC. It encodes CASRAGLTYEQYV.

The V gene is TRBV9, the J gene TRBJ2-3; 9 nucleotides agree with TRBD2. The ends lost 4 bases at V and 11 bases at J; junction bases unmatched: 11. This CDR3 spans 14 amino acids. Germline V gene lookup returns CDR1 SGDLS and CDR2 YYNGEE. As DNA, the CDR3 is TGTGCCAGCAGCAAAGGGGGGACTAGCCCCGAGCAGTATTTT. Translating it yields CASSKGGTSPEQYF. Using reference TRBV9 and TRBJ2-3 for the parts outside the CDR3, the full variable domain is DSGVTQTPKHLITATGQRVTLRCSPRSGDLSVYWYQQSLDQGLQFLIQYYNGEERAKGNILERFSAQQFPDLHSELNLSSLELGDSALYFCASSKGGTSPEQYFGPGTRLTVL.

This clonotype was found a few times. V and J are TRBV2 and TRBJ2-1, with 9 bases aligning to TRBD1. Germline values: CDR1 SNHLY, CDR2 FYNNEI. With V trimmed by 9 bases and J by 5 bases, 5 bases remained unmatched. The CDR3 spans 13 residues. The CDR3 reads CASRDREDNEQFF. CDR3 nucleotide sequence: TGTGCCAGTCGGGACAGGGAAGACAATGAGCAGTTCTTC. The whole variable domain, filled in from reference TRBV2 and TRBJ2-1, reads EPEVTQTPSHQVTQMGQEVILRCVPISNHLYFYWYRQILGQKVEFLVSFYNNEISEKSEIFDDQFSVERPDGSNFTLKIRSTKLEDSAMYFCASRDREDNEQFFGPGTRLTVL.

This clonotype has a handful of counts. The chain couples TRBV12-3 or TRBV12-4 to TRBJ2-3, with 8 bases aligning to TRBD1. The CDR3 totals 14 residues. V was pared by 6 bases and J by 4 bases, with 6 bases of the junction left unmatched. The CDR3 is CASRGQGWADTQYF. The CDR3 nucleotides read TGTGCCAGCAGAGGACAGGGTTGGGCAGATACGCAGTATTTT.

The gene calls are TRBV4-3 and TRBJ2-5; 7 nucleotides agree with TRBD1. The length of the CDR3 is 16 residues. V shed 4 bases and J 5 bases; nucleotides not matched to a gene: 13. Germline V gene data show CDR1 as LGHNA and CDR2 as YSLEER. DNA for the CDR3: TGCGCCAGCAGCCGGGTTCGCAGAGGGGGCCCGGAGACCCAGTACTTC. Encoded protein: CASSRVRRGGPETQYF.

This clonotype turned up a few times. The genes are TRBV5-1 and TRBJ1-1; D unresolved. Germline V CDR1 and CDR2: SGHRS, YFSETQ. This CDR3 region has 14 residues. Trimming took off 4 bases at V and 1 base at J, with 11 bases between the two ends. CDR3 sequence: CASSPRVQNTEAFF. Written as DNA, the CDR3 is TGCGCCAGCAGCCCTCGTGTGCAGAACACTGAAGCTTTCTTT. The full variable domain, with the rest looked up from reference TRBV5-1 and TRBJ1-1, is KAGVTQTPRYLIKTRGQQVTLSCSPISGHRSVSWYQQTPGQGLQFLFEYFSETQRNKGNFPGRFSGRQFSNSRSEMNVSTLELGDSALYLCASSPRVQNTEAFFGQGTRLTVV.

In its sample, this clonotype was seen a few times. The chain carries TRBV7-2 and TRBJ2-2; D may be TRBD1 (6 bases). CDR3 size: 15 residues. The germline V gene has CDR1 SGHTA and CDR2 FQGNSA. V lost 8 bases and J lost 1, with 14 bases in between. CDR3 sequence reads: CASVYRVVNTGELFF. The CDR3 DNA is TGTGCCAGCGTTTACAGGGTTGTGAACACCGGGGAGCTGTTTTTT.

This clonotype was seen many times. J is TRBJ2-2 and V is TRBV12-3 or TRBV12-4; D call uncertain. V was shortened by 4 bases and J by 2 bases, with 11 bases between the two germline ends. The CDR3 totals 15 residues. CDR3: CASSSWTANTGELFF. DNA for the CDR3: TGTGCCAGCAGTTCATGGACGGCTAACACCGGGGAGCTGTTTTTT.

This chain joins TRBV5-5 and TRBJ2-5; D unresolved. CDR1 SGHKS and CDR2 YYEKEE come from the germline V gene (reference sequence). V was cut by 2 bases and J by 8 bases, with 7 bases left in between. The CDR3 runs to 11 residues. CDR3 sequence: CASSFLRTQYF. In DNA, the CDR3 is TGTGCCAGCAGCTTCTTGAGAACCCAGTACTTC.

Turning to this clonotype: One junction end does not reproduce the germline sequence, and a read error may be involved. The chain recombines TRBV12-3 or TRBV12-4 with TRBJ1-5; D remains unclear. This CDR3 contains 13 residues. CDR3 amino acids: CASRRRADQHQHF. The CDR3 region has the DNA TGTGCCAGCCGCCGGAGGGCGGATCAGCACCAGCATTTT.

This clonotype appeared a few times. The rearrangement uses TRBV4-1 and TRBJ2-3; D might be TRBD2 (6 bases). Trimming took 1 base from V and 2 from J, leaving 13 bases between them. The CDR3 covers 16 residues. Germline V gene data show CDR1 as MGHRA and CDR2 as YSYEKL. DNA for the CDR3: TGCGCCAGCAGCCAAGCGGAGGGGTCCTCCACAGATACGCAGTATTTT. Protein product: CASSQAEGSSTDTQYF.

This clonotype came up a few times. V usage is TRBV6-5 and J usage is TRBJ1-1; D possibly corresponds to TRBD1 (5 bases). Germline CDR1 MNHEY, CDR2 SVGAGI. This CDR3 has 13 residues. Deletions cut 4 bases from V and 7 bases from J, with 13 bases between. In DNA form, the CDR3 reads TGTGCCAGCAGTTCCCGGGACGGAAGTGAAGCTTTCTTT. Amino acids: CASSSRDGSEAFF.